Following are 10 T cell receptor beta chains from one sample sequenced in a study of blood T cells in healthy people across ages. Through a sample-barcoded 5' primer and a J-beta primer mix, a second PCR was run for roughly 7 to 12 cycles. TCRdb analysed the 5' RACE reads with MiXCR anew, one entry per CDR3 protein. The sample contains 600,000 or so distinct CDR3 sequences, around a fifth of which appear only once. Sequencing was done on a sample of blood. The source is an older man in good health.

This clonotype was counted only a few times. The chain combines TRBV7-9 with TRBJ2-5; 9 bases align to TRBD2. The J call could be wrong; TRBJ2-1 is a better fit for the DNA end. The germline V gene encodes CDR1 SEHNR and CDR2 FQNEAQ (reference sequence). This CDR3 is built from 14 residues. CDR3 bases: TGTGCCAGCAGCTTAGGGGGACTAGCTTACCAGCAGTTCTTC. It encodes CASSLGGLAYQQFF.

In this sample, this clonotype turned up many times. CDR3 nucleotides: TGTGCCAGCTCCCCCCGGGGGGAGACCCAGTACTTC. It codes for CASSPRGETQYF. The chain links TRBV18 to TRBJ2-5; a weak D match, TRBD2 (6 bases). The CDR3 totals 12 residues. V shed 6 bases and J shed 5 bases, with 10 bases lying between them. Germline CDR1 KGHSH, CDR2 LQKENI.

This clonotype was detected a few times. The V gene is TRBV3-1, the J gene TRBJ2-5; D could derive from TRBD1 or TRBD2 (6 bases each). TRBJ2-1 matches the DNA end more closely, so the J call is doubtful. This CDR3 comprises 17 residues. Germline values: CDR1 LGHDT, CDR2 YNNKEL (reference sequence). The CDR3 protein is CASSLRGGVRGNNEQFF. CDR3 DNA sequence: TGTGCCAGCAGCCTAAGGGGAGGTGTCAGGGGAAACAATGAGCAGTTCTTC.

Many counts were recorded for this clonotype. The chain joins TRBV9 to TRBJ2-5, with 7 bases matching TRBD2. V was clipped by 0 bases and J by 1 base; unmatched bases: 3. CDR1 and CDR2 (germline): SGDLS, YYNGEE. The length of the CDR3 is 15 residues. CDR3 residues: CASSVAAGVQETQYF. CDR3 coding DNA: TGTGCCAGCAGCGTAGCGGCGGGAGTCCAAGAGACCCAGTACTTC. The full variable domain, with the rest looked up from reference TRBV9 and TRBJ2-5, is DSGVTQTPKHLITATGQRVTLRCSPRSGDLSVYWYQQSLDQGLQFLIQYYNGEERAKGNILERFSAQQFPDLHSELNLSSLELGDSALYFCASSVAAGVQETQYFGPGTRLLVL.

In its sample, this clonotype was seen a few times. This chain joins TRBV11-2 and TRBJ2-3; 7 bases align to TRBD1. The CDR3 consists of 16 residues. Germline V lookup: CDR1 SGHAT, CDR2 FQNNGV. With 5 bases clipped from V and 1 base from J, the junction kept 9 bases outside the gene matches. The CDR3 nucleotides read TGTGCCAGCAGCGACCACAGGGGAGTGGGCACAGATACGCAGTATTTT. Its protein product is CASSDHRGVGTDTQYF.

For the CDR3, the DNA is TGCAGTGTCCACAAGGGGAAGAACACTGAAGCTTTCTTT. This translates into CSVHKGKNTEAFF. This chain links TRBV20-1 with TRBJ1-1; maybe TRBD1 (5 bases). The V gene's germline CDR1 is DFQATT and CDR2 SNEGSKA (reference sequence). The CDR3 length is 13 residues. V dropped 7 bases and J dropped 1 base, with 13 bases sitting between them.

This clonotype was counted between two and nine times. J is TRBJ2-3 and V is TRBV29-1; 9 bases fit TRBD2. Germline trimming cut 7 bases from V and 3 bases from J; bases unmatched to any gene: 11. Germline V gene sequence: CDR1 SQVTM, CDR2 ANQGSEA. This CDR3 contains 15 residues. The CDR3 sequence is CSAPEGLAGTDTQYF. Written as DNA, the CDR3 is TGCAGCGCCCCCGAGGGGCTAGCGGGAACAGATACGCAGTATTTT.

This clonotype appeared a few times. This chain joins TRBV9 and TRBJ1-1; TRBD1 is a possible D gene (5 bases). V was trimmed by 0 bases and J by 4 bases, leaving 10 bases between them. This CDR3 region has 14 residues. The germline V gene has CDR1 SGDLS and CDR2 YYNGEE. DNA for the CDR3: TGTGCCAGCAGCGTAGGGTGGGGGAGCACTGAAGCTTTCTTT. Translation gives CASSVGWGSTEAFF. Full variable domain (missing parts from reference TRBV9 and TRBJ1-1): DSGVTQTPKHLITATGQRVTLRCSPRSGDLSVYWYQQSLDQGLQFLIQYYNGEERAKGNILERFSAQQFPDLHSELNLSSLELGDSALYFCASSVGWGSTEAFFGQGTRLTVV.

The V gene is TRBV10-3, the J gene TRBJ1-2, with a tentative D call TRBD1 (5 bases). The ends were cut back, 0 bases at V and 4 bases at J, with 9 bases in the middle. Germline V gene data show CDR1 as ENHRY and CDR2 as SYGVKD. The CDR3 totals 14 residues. DNA for the CDR3: TGTGCCATCAGTGAGTCCGGGGACTTCTATGGCTACACCTTC. Its translation: CAISESGDFYGYTF.

Many counts were recorded for this clonotype. The chain links TRBV7-3 to TRBJ2-5, with 11 bases matching TRBD2. The CDR3 runs 17 residues. The germline V gene has CDR1 SGHTA and CDR2 FQGTGA. The V gene end was trimmed by 1 base and the J gene end by 4 bases; junction bases not matched to a gene: 8. The CDR3 bases are TGTGCCAGCAGCTTAAGCCCGGGACTAGCGGCGTCAGAGACCCAGTACTTC. Its translation is CASSLSPGLAASETQYF.